This entry features one T cell receptor (beta chain) sequence. This sample was taken from a study of blood T cell repertoires in COVID-19. As for the study in general: Whether acute or convalescent, the COVID-19 samples came from the United States, Italy and Spain.

Germline V gene sequence: CDR1 SGHNT, CDR2 YENEEA. This CDR3 is built from 15 residues. Trimming took 1 base from V and 4 from J; bases not matched to a gene: 5. In the original analysis: Reference gene primer amplification yielded estimated nucleated cell counts. Method: immunoSEQ multiplex PCR; TCRdb's copy keeps in-frame clones and lacks some. V, J and clone size reflect that table, while D and trimming were determined from the DNA. The sample shows approximately 93,000 clones, 80% to 90% of them seen only once. The material sequenced was peripheral blood. This clonotype was obtained from a man aged 50-60 years with COVID-19, enrolled during active disease. The V gene is TRBV11-3, the J gene TRBJ2-5; 8 bases are a match to TRBD1. CDR3 bases: TGTGCCAGCAGCTTAGCCGGACAGGGTGGAGAGACCCAGTACTTC. The encoded protein is CASSLAGQGGETQYF.